These 22 T cell receptor beta chains came from one sample sequenced in a study of glioma-infiltrating T cells after dendritic cell vaccination. The data were produced by immunoSEQ multiplex PCR, yet TCRdb's version contains in-frame clones alone and is incomplete. The sample has about 36,000 clones, approximately 82% seen once. The sequencing here drew on blood, taken before dendritic cell vaccination. These receptors came from a human donor with glioblastoma.

This clone was seen a handful of times. V and J are TRBV25-1 and TRBJ2-3, with D unresolved. CDR1 MGHDK and CDR2 SYGVNS come from the germline V gene. With 4 bases removed from V and 3 bases from J, the gap between germline ends came to 5 bases. There are 12 residues in the CDR3. The CDR3 sequence: CASSVSTDTQYF. CDR3 DNA: TGTGCCAGCAGTGTATCGACAGATACGCAGTATTTT.

This clone appeared a few times. This chain uses TRBV19 with TRBJ1-2, with D possibly TRBD1 on 6 matching bases. V was trimmed by 7 bases and J by 5 bases, leaving 11 bases between them. This CDR3 has 12 residues. Germline V gene lookup returns CDR1 LNHDA and CDR2 SQIVND (reference sequence). The CDR3 reads CASTPGAYGYTF. The CDR3 DNA is TGTGCCAGTACCCCAGGGGCTTATGGCTACACCTTC.

With regard to this clone: One end of the junction fails to match germline, which may point to a read error. Distinct nucleotide sequences in the sample also encode this CDR3. The rearrangement links TRBV4-2 to TRBJ1-6; the match to TRBD1 covers 7 bases. Germline V gene sequence: CDR1 LGHNA, CDR2 YNFKEQ. The CDR3 is 17 amino acids. The CDR3 bases are TGTGCCAGCAGCCTACAACAGGGGAGCTCCTATAATTCCCCCCTCCACTTT. Its translation is CASSLQQGSSYNSPLHF.

The rearrangement links TRBV7-2 to TRBJ1-6; possible D gene TRBD1, 5 bases. V shed 1 base and J shed 10 bases, with 14 bases lying between them. CDR3 size: 15 residues. In germline, CDR1 is SGHTA, CDR2 FQGNSA. The CDR3 DNA follows: TGTGCCAGCAGCTTAGGGGCCAGGGTACAATCACCCCTCCACTTT. Residues: CASSLGARVQSPLHF. Together with reference TRBV7-2 and TRBJ1-6, the CDR3 gives the full variable domain: GAGVSQSPSNKVTEKGKDVELRCDPISGHTALYWYRQSLGQGLEFLIYFQGNSAPDKSGLPSDRFSAERTGGSVSTLTIQRTQQEDSAVYLCASSLGARVQSPLHFGNGTRLTVT.

The chain is built from TRBV5-3 and TRBJ1-2; weak D call: TRBD1 (5 bases). TRBV5-3 is treated as an ORF (open reading frame) with a function not yet certain. The CDR3 spans 12 residues. V was cut by 5 bases and J by 4 bases, with 9 bases left in between. CDR3 region: CARSSGTYGYTF. In DNA form, the CDR3 reads TGTGCCAGAAGTAGCGGGACCTATGGCTACACCTTC.

V is TRBV23-1 and J is TRBJ1-4; D remains unclear. TRBV23-1 is noted as an ORF with a role that remains uncertain. The CDR3 totals 12 residues. The V and J ends lost 4 bases and 4 bases respectively, with 4 bases between them. The CDR3 region is CASSLSNEKLFF. CDR3 in DNA: TGCGCCAGCAGTCTCAGTAATGAAAAACTGTTTTTT.

J is TRBJ1-5 and V is TRBV6-6; tentatively, D is TRBD1 (6 bases). Looked up from germline, CDR1 is MNHNY and CDR2 is SVGAGI (reference sequence). The germline V and J ends were trimmed by 2 bases and 5 bases, with 13 bases remaining between them. CDR3 length: 15 residues. The CDR3 here is CASSYPEGGDQPQHF. CDR3 sequence (DNA): TGTGCCAGCAGTTACCCCGAGGGGGGGGATCAGCCCCAGCATTTT.

This chain joins TRBV19 and TRBJ1-2; 7 bases fit TRBD1. The ends lost 4 bases at V and 1 base at J; junction bases unmatched: 3. Germline CDR1 and CDR2: LNHDA and SQIVND (reference sequence). The CDR3 loop spans 14 amino acids. CDR3 amino acids: CASSTGQHNYGYTF. The DNA for the CDR3 is TGTGCCAGTAGTACGGGACAGCATAACTATGGCTACACCTTC.

The rearrangement uses TRBV7-2 and TRBJ1-6; D remains unclear. The V end lost 3 bases, the J end lost 10 bases, and 13 bases lay between the germline ends. Per the germline V gene, CDR1 is SGHTA and CDR2 is FQGNSA. CDR3 length: 14 residues. The CDR3 DNA is TGTGCCAGCAGCTTCCGGGGTGGTCGGTCACCCCTCCACTTT. Translation gives CASSFRGGRSPLHF. Drawing the rest from reference TRBV7-2 and TRBJ1-6, the complete variable domain is GAGVSQSPSNKVTEKGKDVELRCDPISGHTALYWYRQSLGQGLEFLIYFQGNSAPDKSGLPSDRFSAERTGGSVSTLTIQRTQQEDSAVYLCASSFRGGRSPLHFGNGTRLTVT.

The gene calls are TRBV7-8 and TRBJ1-1; D is perhaps TRBD1 (6 bases). This CDR3 has 15 residues. CDR1 and CDR2 (germline): SGHVS, FQNEAQ. The V end was cut by 5 bases, the J end by 5 bases, with 18 bases between. The CDR3 loop reads CASSPRRGRGTEAFF. CDR3 sequence (DNA): TGTGCCAGCAGCCCCCGGCGGGGGCGGGGGACTGAAGCTTTCTTT.

This chain uses TRBV6-1 with TRBJ1-5; the D gene is possibly TRBD1 (5 bases). The length of the CDR3 is 14 residues. CDR1 is MNHNS, CDR2 SASEGT, per germline. V shed 3 bases and J shed 9 bases, with 15 bases lying between them. CDR3 in amino acids: CASSENGAGGPQHF. CDR3 DNA sequence: TGTGCCAGCAGTGAGAATGGGGCGGGGGGGCCCCAGCATTTT.

Here the CDR3 reads CASSPTARLAGGISYNEQFF. CDR3 bases: TGCGCCAGCAGCCCAACTGCCCGACTAGCGGGGGGGATTTCCTACAATGAGCAGTTCTTC. The genes are TRBV4-3 and TRBJ2-1; the match to TRBD2 covers 14 bases. CDR3 length: 20 amino acids. In germline, CDR1 is LGHNA, CDR2 YSLEER. V lost 4 bases to trimming and J lost 1 base; unmatched junction nucleotides: 12.

The chain links TRBV4-2 to TRBJ2-2, with 8 bases that match TRBD2. Trimming cost V 5 bases and J 7 bases; bases outside gene matches: 9. This CDR3 is 15 amino acids long. CDR1 is LGHNA, CDR2 YNFKEQ, per germline. CDR3 DNA sequence: TGTGCCAGCAGCGCCATCGGGGGGGGCGGCGGGGAGCTGTTTTTT. Protein sequence: CASSAIGGGGGELFF.

The V call is TRBV6-4, the J call TRBJ2-1, with 12 bases that match TRBD2. The CDR3 is 17 residues long. V lost 6 bases and J lost 4; bases outside the gene matches: 10. CDR1 is MRHNA, CDR2 SNTAGT, per germline. CDR3 nucleotides: TGTGCCAGCAGCAATTATGAGACTAGCGGGGGATACAATGAGCAGTTCTTC. This encodes CASSNYETSGGYNEQFF.

The V and J genes are TRBV29-1 and TRBJ1-2; 8 nucleotides line up with TRBD1. The junction had 10 bases not matched to a gene; V was cut back by 6 bases and J by 4 bases. Germline CDR1 reads SQVTM; CDR2 reads ANQGSEA. The CDR3 totals 14 residues. CDR3 sequence: CSVRQDREGYGYTF. CDR3 DNA sequence: TGCAGCGTGAGGCAGGACAGGGAAGGCTATGGCTACACCTTC.

V gene TRBV5-1 combines with J gene TRBJ2-5; D is undetermined. The CDR3 runs to 12 residues. Germline V gene sequence: CDR1 SGHRS, CDR2 YFSETQ. The V end was cut by 4 bases, the J end by 5 bases, with 9 bases between. The CDR3 nucleotides are TGCGCCAGCAGCCCTAATAAGGAGACCCAGTACTTC. It translates to CASSPNKETQYF.

The DNA for the CDR3 is TGTGCCAGCAGCTTGAGGGACAGGGCAAACATTCAGTACTTC. Amino acids: CASSLRDRANIQYF. This chain joins TRBV5-4 and TRBJ2-4, with 9 positions matching TRBD1. The trim removed 1 base at V and 6 bases at J, leaving 2 bases unmatched. The CDR3 totals 14 residues. In germline, CDR1 is SGHNT, CDR2 YYREEE (reference sequence).

The chain uses TRBV13 and TRBJ1-1; TRBD1 matches at 7 bases. Germline values: CDR1 PRHDT, CDR2 FYEKMQ (reference sequence). V was clipped by 0 bases and J by 3 bases; unmatched bases: 13. CDR3 length: 18 residues. This CDR3 reads CASSLGGRGLVTDTEAFF. The CDR3 bases are TGTGCCAGCAGCTTAGGAGGTAGGGGGCTGGTAACGGACACTGAAGCTTTCTTT.

Concerning this clone itself: A read error may produce the germline difference seen at one junction end. The chain combines TRBV6-4 with TRBJ2-2, with TRBD2 matching 11 bases. This CDR3 is built from 18 residues. Germline V CDR1 and CDR2: MRHNA, SNTAGT. CDR3 amino acids: CASSAGPSGGSEHRGAVF. CDR3 coding DNA: TGTGCCAGCAGTGCTGGGCCTAGCGGGGGGAGCGAACACCGGGGAGCTGTTTTT.

This chain connects TRBV2 to TRBJ2-3, with 9 bases fitting TRBD2. The CDR3 consists of 16 residues. Trimming took 1 base from V and 2 from J; bases not matched to a gene: 4. CDR1 and CDR2 from the germline V gene are SNHLY and FYNNEI. CDR3 residues: CASSEGGTSYTDTQYF. CDR3 nucleotides: TGTGCCAGCAGTGAAGGGGGGACTAGCTACACAGATACGCAGTATTTT.

With respect to this clone: One junction end disagrees with the germline gene, perhaps due to a read error. This sequence joins TRBV19 and TRBJ2-3, with 8 bases lining up with TRBD1. The germline V gene encodes CDR1 LNHDA and CDR2 SQIVND (reference sequence). The CDR3 runs to 15 residues. The CDR3 loop reads CASHLTGTGGDRQYF. The DNA of the CDR3 is TGTGCCAGTCATCTGACCGGGACAGGAGGGGATAGGCAGTATTTT. Together with reference TRBV19 and TRBJ2-3, the CDR3 gives the full variable domain: DGGITQSPKYLFRKEGQNVTLSCEQNLNHDAMYWYRQDPGQGLRLIYYSQIVNDFQKGDIAEGYSVSREKKESFPLTVTSAQKNPTAFYLCASHLTGTGGDRQYFGPGTRLTVL.

The CDR3 DNA follows: TGCGCCAGCAGCCGCAGGGTAGCGGGGGGAGACGGGCAGTACTTC. It encodes CASSRRVAGGDGQYF. The V and J genes are TRBV4-1 and TRBJ2-7, with 10 bases matching TRBD2. CDR1 and CDR2 (germline): MGHRA, YSYEKL. This CDR3 has 15 amino acids. Unmatched junction bases numbered 12, after V lost 4 bases and J lost 9 bases.